These 17 T cell receptor beta chains were all obtained from the same sample, sequenced in a study of metastatic and nonmetastatic thyroid tumors. TCRdb re-analyzed the PCR reads through MiXCR. The sample lists approximately 37,000 clones, about 21% occurring once. Not a single patient had been given any form of treatment at any point before undergoing thyroid surgery. Material for sequencing was tumor tissue. The receptors were gathered from a male donor with papillary thyroid cancer or a benign thyroid nodule (not recorded which). Some clones in this sample may be carry-over from other donors' samples.

The chain combines TRBV6-1 with TRBJ1-1; D might be TRBD1 (5 bases). The CDR3 has 13 amino acids. Germline V gene data show CDR1 as MNHNS and CDR2 as SASEGT. The CDR3 region is CVNREGNRAEAFF. CDR3 nucleotides: TGTGTCAACAGAGAGGGGAATCGGGCTGAAGCTTTCTTT.

About this clone: Other DNA sequences in the sample encode the same CDR3. CDR3 coding DNA: TGCGCCAGCAGCTATGGTGGGACGGGGGCTGGCTACACCTTC. Its protein is CASSYGGTGAGYTF. The J gene is TRBJ1-2, the V gene TRBV4-3, with D possibly matching TRBD1 (6 bases). This CDR3 region has 14 residues. CDR1 is LGHNA and CDR2 is YSLEER in the germline V gene. V was trimmed by 5 bases and J by 7 bases, leaving 17 bases between them.

The rearrangement joins TRBV11-2 to TRBJ1-1; possibly TRBD1 for D (6 bases). From germline, CDR1 is SGHAT and CDR2 FQNNGV. The CDR3 is 16 amino acids. Trimming took off 3 bases at V and 0 bases at J, with 14 bases between the two ends. The CDR3 sequence is CASSFTGFGMNTEAFF. DNA of the CDR3: TGTGCCAGCAGCTTCACAGGGTTTGGAATGAACACTGAAGCTTTCTTT.

This rearrangement joins TRBV30 to TRBJ1-1, with D perhaps TRBD1 (5 bases). The CDR3 is 11 residues long. Germline V gives CDR1 GTSNPN, CDR2 SVGIG (reference sequence). The V and J ends lost 0 bases and 14 bases respectively, with 13 bases between them. The chain's CDR3 is CAWSVWGPCFF. CDR3 DNA: TGTGCCTGGAGTGTATGGGGACCATGCTTCTTT.

This chain connects TRBV5-1 to TRBJ2-2, with 7 nucleotides matching TRBD1. The CDR3 extends over 16 amino acids. Germline V gives CDR1 SGHRS, CDR2 YFSETQ. The J segment lost 2 bases and the V segment lost 3 bases, leaving 7 bases of the junction unmatched. CDR3 coding DNA: TGCGCCAGCAGCTCTTTGGGGACAGATAACACCGGGGAGCTGTTTTTT. This codes for CASSSLGTDNTGELFF.

The chain combines TRBV28 with TRBJ2-7, with unresolved D. The CDR3 covers 12 residues. Germline V gene sequence: CDR1 MDHEN, CDR2 SYDVKM. V dropped 1 base and J dropped 4 bases, with 5 bases sitting between them. Here the CDR3 reads CASSLFGYEQYF. Written as DNA, the CDR3 is TGTGCCAGCAGTTTATTTGGTTACGAGCAGTACTTC.

This clone has ten or more counts. The genes are TRBV20-1 and TRBJ2-5; TRBD2 matches at 13 bases. This CDR3 spans 19 amino acids. The trim removed 7 bases at V and 2 bases at J, leaving 19 bases unmatched. Germline-derived CDR1 and CDR2 are DFQATT and SNEGSKA (reference sequence). CDR3 loop: CSVEPPGLAGLWRQETQYF. CDR3 coding DNA: TGCAGTGTGGAACCCCCGGGACTAGCGGGATTGTGGAGGCAAGAGACCCAGTACTTC.

This clone was detected only a few times. The J gene is TRBJ2-2, the V gene TRBV5-4; 8 bases line up with TRBD2. V trimming: 1 base; J trimming: 7 bases; junction bases outside the gene matches: 6. The germline CDR1 and CDR2 sequences are SGHNT and YYREEE (reference sequence). The CDR3 spans 15 residues. The CDR3 spells CASSLKSGSDGELFF. CDR3 DNA sequence: TGTGCCAGCAGCTTGAAAAGCGGGAGCGACGGGGAGCTGTTTTTT.

The gene calls are TRBV6-2 or TRBV6-3 and TRBJ1-2; 9 bases align to TRBD1. Germline V gene sequence: CDR1 MNHEY, CDR2 SVGEGT. The CDR3 has 19 residues. J lost 4 bases, V lost 0 bases, and 15 bases had no gene match. The CDR3 nucleotides read TGTGCCAGCAGTTACTCGAGCCGCGTGGGACAGGGAGCGAGCTATGGCTACACCTTC. It yields the protein CASSYSSRVGQGASYGYTF.

This clone was seen many times. V is TRBV4-3 and J is TRBJ2-1; 7 positions agree with TRBD2. CDR1 is LGHNA, CDR2 YSLEER, per germline. This CDR3 has 15 residues. J lost 5 bases, V lost 3 bases, and 7 bases had no gene match. The CDR3 nucleotides read TGCGCCAGCAGCCACAAGAGCGGGAACCACAATGAGCAGTTCTTC. Amino acid sequence: CASSHKSGNHNEQFF.

The V and J genes are TRBV19 and TRBJ2-1, with 9 positions matching TRBD1. V lost 7 bases and J lost 1; bases outside the gene matches: 8. Looked up from germline, CDR1 is LNHDA and CDR2 is SQIVND (reference sequence). The CDR3 is made up of 16 amino acids. The CDR3 nucleotides read TGTGCCAGTACCTCCGGGACAGGGTGGTCCTACAATGAGCAGTTCTTC. This encodes CASTSGTGWSYNEQFF.

The chain is built from TRBV12-5 and TRBJ1-1; D remains ambiguous. Germline loops: CDR1 LGHNT, CDR2 FRNRAP. V gave up 3 bases and J gave up 0 bases, with 8 bases separating them. The CDR3 is 14 residues long. The DNA for the CDR3 is TGTGCTAGTGGTTTTAGCAGCATGAACACTGAAGCTTTCTTT. Residues: CASGFSSMNTEAFF. The full variable domain, with the rest looked up from reference TRBV12-5 and TRBJ1-1, is DARVTQTPRHKVTEMGQEVTMRCQPILGHNTVFWYRQTMMQGLELLAYFRNRAPLDDSGMPKDRFSAEMPDATLATLKIQPSEPRDSAVYFCASGFSSMNTEAFFGQGTRLTVV.

V and J are TRBV7-6 and TRBJ2-1; 7 nucleotides agree with TRBD2. Germline CDR1 SGHVS, CDR2 FNYEAQ. V lost 0 bases and J lost 6; bases outside the gene matches: 5. This CDR3 has 15 residues. CDR3 DNA sequence: TGTGCCAGCAGCTTAGCCGAAGCTAGCGGCAATGAGCAGTTCTTC. Its protein product is CASSLAEASGNEQFF.

This clone was observed at least ten times. The chain links TRBV5-4 to TRBJ2-2, with D tentatively TRBD2 (6 bases). The CDR3 runs to 13 residues. Germline-derived CDR1 and CDR2 are SGHNT and YYREEE (reference sequence). V was shortened by 6 bases and J by 2 bases, with 8 bases between the two germline ends. The CDR3, as DNA: TGTGCCAGCAAGGGACTTAACACCGGGGAGCTGTTTTTT. Protein: CASKGLNTGELFF.

This chain links TRBV12-3 or TRBV12-4 with TRBJ2-1; 7 bases map to TRBD1. The CDR3 loop spans 16 amino acids. V gave up 6 bases and J gave up 3 bases; unmatched junction bases: 11. CDR3 amino acids: CASSTLVDRRYNEQFF. Here the CDR3 DNA reads TGTGCCAGCAGCACCCTCGTGGACAGGCGCTACAATGAGCAGTTCTTC.

V and J are TRBV20-1 and TRBJ2-2, with D unresolved. This CDR3 region has 12 residues. Germline V gives CDR1 DFQATT, CDR2 SNEGSKA (reference sequence). V shed 6 bases and J shed 4 bases, with 9 bases lying between them. As DNA, the CDR3 is TGCAGTGCCAATGTCGTCACCGGGGAGCTGTTTTTT. Residues: CSANVVTGELFF.

This clone came up many times. The chain uses TRBV28 and TRBJ2-1; 12 nucleotides match TRBD2. The CDR3 sequence is 16 residues long. Germline V CDR1 and CDR2: MDHEN, SYDVKM. J was trimmed by 2 bases and V by 5 bases; bases with no gene match: 4. CDR3 sequence (DNA): TGTGCCAGCAGTCCTAGCGGGAGGGGCCCCTACAATGAGCAGTTCTTC. Translation: CASSPSGRGPYNEQFF. Combining the CDR3 with reference TRBV28 and TRBJ2-1 gives the whole variable domain DVKVTQSSRYLVKRTGEKVFLECVQDMDHENMFWYRQDPGLGLRLIYFSYDVKMKEKGDIPEGYSVSREKKERFSLILESASTNQTSMYLCASSPSGRGPYNEQFFGPGTRLTVL.